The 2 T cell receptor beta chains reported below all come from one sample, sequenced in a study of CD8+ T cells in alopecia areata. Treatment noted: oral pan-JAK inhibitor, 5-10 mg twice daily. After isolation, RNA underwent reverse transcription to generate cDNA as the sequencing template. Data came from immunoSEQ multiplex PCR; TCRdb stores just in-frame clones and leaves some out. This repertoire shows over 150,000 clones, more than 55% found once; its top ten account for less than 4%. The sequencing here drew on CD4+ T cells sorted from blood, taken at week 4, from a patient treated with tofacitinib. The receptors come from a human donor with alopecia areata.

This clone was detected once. The CDR3 DNA is TGTGCCAGCAGCGTAGCGACAGATACGCAGTATTTT. It encodes CASSVATDTQYF. The chain joins TRBV9 to TRBJ2-3; unclear D gene. The germline CDR1 and CDR2 sequences are SGDLS and YYNGEE. The CDR3 has 12 residues. V shed 0 bases and J shed 3 bases, with 2 bases lying between them.

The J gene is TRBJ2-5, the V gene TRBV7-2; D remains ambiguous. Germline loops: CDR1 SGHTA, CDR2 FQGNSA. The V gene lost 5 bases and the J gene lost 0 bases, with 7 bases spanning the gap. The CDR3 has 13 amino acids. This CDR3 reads CASSRDNQETQYF. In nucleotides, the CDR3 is TGTGCCAGCAGCCGAGATAACCAAGAGACCCAGTACTTC.